This TCR beta chain came from a study of OX40 agonist ivuxolimab in advanced cancers. Overall study results and limits: In the 0.1 to 3.0 mg/kg range, CD4+ and CD8+ blood T cells had expanded clonally by week 6.

CDR1 SEHNR and CDR2 FQNEAQ come from the germline V gene (reference sequence). V lost 4 bases and J lost 7, with 7 bases in between. The CDR3 consists of 11 residues. Libraries were prepared by immunoSEQ multiplex PCR; TCRdb keeps only in-frame clonotypes and omits some of them. The profile shows about 58,000 clones, around four fifths of them singletons. This clone was seen a single time. Its antigen is currently unknown. Autoimmune disease history or systemic immunosuppression barred patients. The chain combines TRBV7-9 with TRBJ2-5, with no clear D. This receptor was obtained from an adult with an advanced solid tumor such as melanoma, head and neck, liver or kidney cancer. The sample consisted of CD4+ or CD8+ T cells sorted from blood, taken in a trial of the OX40 agonist ivuxolimab. CDR3 in DNA: TGTGCCAGCAGCTCCGACCGGACCCAGTACTTC. It yields the protein CASSSDRTQYF.